Following are 22 T cell receptor beta chains from one sample sequenced in a study of identical twins. TCRdb re-derived calls from the 5' RACE reads in MiXCR, one entry per CDR3 protein. The table records 1.5 million or so distinct CDR3 sequences, less than 40% of them present only once. The sample consisted of cord blood. The receptor source for this set is a newborn girl in good health.

This clonotype was counted a few times. V is TRBV29-1 and J is TRBJ2-1, with 8 bases fitting TRBD2. The junction had 7 bases not matched to a gene; V was cut back by 6 bases and J by 6 bases. This CDR3 is 13 amino acids long. Germline assignment: CDR1 SQVTM and CDR2 ANQGSEA. In DNA form, the CDR3 reads TGCAGCGTAGGGACTAGACGGGCCAATGAGCAGTTCTTC. This translates into CSVGTRRANEQFF.

In its sample, this clonotype was seen many times. V gene TRBV29-1 combines with J gene TRBJ2-4; D call uncertain. This CDR3 has 13 amino acids. Trimming removed 3 bases from V and 2 bases from J, with 8 bases in between. Germline assignment: CDR1 SQVTM and CDR2 ANQGSEA. The CDR3 coding sequence is TGCAGCGTTGAGTGGTCGACCAAAAACATTCAGTACTTC. Translating gives CSVEWSTKNIQYF.

This clonotype has a handful of counts. The gene calls are TRBV6-1 and TRBJ2-7; D gene ambiguous. Trimming removed 1 base at V and 0 bases at J, with 10 bases between. The germline gives CDR1 MNHNS, CDR2 SASEGT. This CDR3 region has 15 residues. The CDR3 spells CASSEEPYSSYEQYF. CDR3 nucleotide sequence: TGTGCCAGCAGTGAAGAGCCTTACAGCTCCTACGAGCAGTACTTC.

As concerns this clonotype: With a far larger clone one base away, a read error is the likely cause. The V call is TRBV18, the J call TRBJ2-1; D possibly corresponds to TRBD2 (5 bases). The J call is uncertain, as TRBJ2-7 better fits the DNA end. Germline V lookup: CDR1 KGHSH, CDR2 LQKENI. The CDR3 sequence is 13 residues long. The CDR3 DNA reads TGTGCCAGCTCACTTCGGGGTGGCTACGGGCAGTACTTC. Protein sequence: CASSLRGGYGQYF.

This clonotype has just a few counts. The rearrangement links TRBV5-1 to TRBJ2-5, with D perhaps matching TRBD2 (6 bases). The CDR3 extends over 17 amino acids. Trimming stripped 0 bases from V and 0 bases from J, with 15 bases between. Germline values: CDR1 SGHRS, CDR2 YFSETQ. DNA of the CDR3: TGCGCCAGCAGCTTGGGATTACAGCGGGCTTACCAAGAGACCCAGTACTTC. It codes for CASSLGLQRAYQETQYF. Full variable domain (rest looked up from reference TRBV5-1 and TRBJ2-5): KAGVTQTPRYLIKTRGQQVTLSCSPISGHRSVSWYQQTPGQGLQFLFEYFSETQRNKGNFPGRFSGRQFSNSRSEMNVSTLELGDSALYLCASSLGLQRAYQETQYFGPGTRLLVL.

This clonotype was detected only a few times. The rearrangement joins TRBV20-1 to TRBJ2-7; a possible D gene is TRBD2 (7 bases). Germline V lookup: CDR1 DFQATT, CDR2 SNEGSKA (reference sequence). Trimming took off 0 bases at V and 2 bases at J, with 17 bases between the two ends. This CDR3 has 16 residues. The CDR3 nucleotides read TGCAGTGCTAGAGATATCGGCCCGGGGGGCACCTACGAGCAGTACTTC. Protein: CSARDIGPGGTYEQYF.

This clonotype came up many times. J is TRBJ2-3 and V is TRBV28; D is possibly TRBD2 (5 bases). Trimming took 3 bases from V and 0 from J, leaving 13 bases between them. Germline V gene data show CDR1 as MDHEN and CDR2 as SYDVKM. The CDR3 has 16 residues. The CDR3 region is CASSFPSRTSTDTQYF. DNA of the CDR3: TGTGCCAGCAGTTTCCCTAGCCGCACTAGCACAGATACGCAGTATTTT. Using reference TRBV28 and TRBJ2-3 for the parts outside the CDR3, the full variable domain is DVKVTQSSRYLVKRTGEKVFLECVQDMDHENMFWYRQDPGLGLRLIYFSYDVKMKEKGDIPEGYSVSREKKERFSLILESASTNQTSMYLCASSFPSRTSTDTQYFGPGTRLTVL.

The rearrangement joins TRBV28 to TRBJ2-3; possibly TRBD1 for D (6 bases). This CDR3 comprises 19 residues. Deletions cut 3 bases from V and 2 bases from J, with 24 bases between. CDR1 MDHEN and CDR2 SYDVKM come from the germline V gene. The CDR3 DNA is TGTGCCAGCAGTTTTTACCTTCCCACAGGGTCCCCCGACACAGATACGCAGTATTTT. Its protein product is CASSFYLPTGSPDTDTQYF.

The CDR3 loop is CSVALAGGNNEQFF. The CDR3 region has the DNA TGCAGCGTTGCCCTAGCGGGGGGGAACAATGAGCAGTTCTTC. The V and J genes are TRBV29-1 and TRBJ2-1, with 12 bases matching TRBD2. Per the germline V gene, CDR1 is SQVTM and CDR2 is ANQGSEA. V shed 4 bases, J shed 5 bases, and the junction held 3 bases outside the gene matches. The CDR3 totals 14 residues.

The chain has TRBV10-3 and TRBJ1-1; D is perhaps TRBD1 (6 bases). Trimming stripped 2 bases from V and 4 bases from J, with 11 bases between. Germline V gives CDR1 ENHRY, CDR2 SYGVKD. The CDR3 runs 14 residues. The CDR3: CAISEGGAGTEAFF. The CDR3 bases are TGTGCCATCAGTGAGGGGGGCGCGGGCACTGAAGCTTTCTTT.

On this clonotype: Being one base from a much bigger clone, this may be a read error. The chain's CDR3 is CASSQAGGTCNEQFF. CDR3 in DNA: TGTGCCAGCAGCCAAGCGGGAGGCACCTGCAATGAGCAGTTCTTC. The genes are TRBV4-2 and TRBJ2-1; 7 bases line up with TRBD2. Trimming cost V 1 base and J 6 bases; bases outside gene matches: 6. CDR3 length equals 15 residues. Germline CDR1 is LGHNA and CDR2 is YNFKEQ.

CDR3 region: CSASEGISYGYTF. The CDR3 nucleotides are TGCAGTGCTAGTGAGGGTATCAGCTATGGCTACACCTTC. The chain combines TRBV20-1 with TRBJ1-2; no definite D call. Deletions cut 3 bases from V and 4 bases from J, with 12 bases between. Germline V gene sequence: CDR1 DFQATT, CDR2 SNEGSKA (reference sequence). The CDR3 contains 13 residues.

Concerning this clonotype itself: Being one base from a much bigger clone, this may be a read error. This chain links TRBV12-3 or TRBV12-4 with TRBJ2-1, with TRBD1 matching over 8 bases. CDR3 length equals 15 residues. V shed 8 bases, J shed 6 bases, and the junction held 12 bases outside the gene matches. The CDR3 region is CASSGQGRFCNEQFF. Here the CDR3 DNA reads TGTGCCAGCTCTGGACAGGGAAGATTCTGCAATGAGCAGTTCTTC.

This clonotype was found once. The chain has TRBV27 and TRBJ1-5; TRBD1 might be the D (5 bases). Germline CDR1 is MNHEY and CDR2 is SMNVEV (reference sequence). The CDR3 runs to 14 residues. The V gene lost 5 bases and the J gene lost 5 bases, with 13 bases spanning the gap. CDR3 nucleotide sequence: TGTGCCAGCAGTGAGGGGCGCGGGTATCAGCCCCAGCATTTT. This codes for CASSEGRGYQPQHF.

The rearrangement joins TRBV20-1 to TRBJ1-1; D might be TRBD1 (6 bases). V was pared by 1 base and J by 4 bases, with 10 bases between. CDR3 length: 13 residues. Per germline, CDR1 DFQATT and CDR2 SNEGSKA (reference sequence). The CDR3 spells CSARVQGLTEAFF. The DNA for the CDR3 is TGCAGTGCTAGAGTTCAGGGGCTCACTGAAGCTTTCTTT.

This clonotype showed up just once. V and J are TRBV3-1 and TRBJ1-6; D remains ambiguous. There are 15 residues in the CDR3. The germline V and J ends were trimmed by 0 bases and 7 bases, with 10 bases remaining between them. Germline V CDR1 and CDR2: LGHDT, YNNKEL (reference sequence). The DNA for the CDR3 is TGTGCCAGCAGCCAAGAAAAGTCCCGGAATTCACCCCTCCACTTT. Its protein product is CASSQEKSRNSPLHF. Full variable domain (rest looked up from reference TRBV3-1 and TRBJ1-6): DTAVSQTPKYLVTQMGNDKSIKCEQNLGHDTMYWYKQDSKKFLKIMFSYNNKELIINETVPNRFSPKSPDKAHLNLHINSLELGDSAVYFCASSQEKSRNSPLHFGNGTRLTVT.

This clonotype was seen only a few times. The chain joins TRBV15 to TRBJ1-2; D perhaps matches TRBD1 (5 bases). This CDR3 has 16 residues. Trimming stripped 0 bases from V and 2 bases from J, with 13 bases between. Germline-derived CDR1 and CDR2 are LNHNV and YYDKDF (reference sequence). The CDR3 sequence: CATSRDRIRENYGYTF. The CDR3 bases are TGTGCCACCAGCAGAGATCGGATCAGGGAGAACTATGGCTACACCTTC.

The chain links TRBV7-9 to TRBJ2-5; the match to TRBD1 covers 7 bases. The J call is in doubt because the DNA end fits TRBJ2-7 better. From germline, CDR1 is SEHNR and CDR2 FQNEAQ (reference sequence). This CDR3 spans 14 amino acids. The CDR3 DNA is TGTGCCAGCAGCTTAGATGTGACAGGGTACGAGCAGTACTTC. Its protein product is CASSLDVTGYEQYF.

V usage is TRBV20-1 and J usage is TRBJ1-4, with TRBD1 identical over 8 bases. This CDR3 is 13 amino acids long. V dropped 3 bases and J dropped 9; count of bases not matched to a gene: 6. Germline CDR1 reads DFQATT; CDR2 reads SNEGSKA (reference sequence). The CDR3 bases are TGCAGTGCTAGGATGACAGGGGCGAAAAAACTGTTTTTT. Encoded protein: CSARMTGAKKLFF.

This clonotype came up a few times. This chain connects TRBV11-2 to TRBJ2-7; D not certain. Germline V gives CDR1 SGHAT, CDR2 FQNNGV. Trimming left V 1 base short and J 0 bases short, with 10 bases between. CDR3 length equals 15 residues. The CDR3 DNA reads TGTGCCAGCAGCTTAGGGTCATACCTCTCCTACGAGCAGTACTTC. Translated, it gives CASSLGSYLSYEQYF. Drawing the rest from reference TRBV11-2 and TRBJ2-7, the complete variable domain is EAGVAQSPRYKIIEKRQSVAFWCNPISGHATLYWYQQILGQGPKLLIQFQNNGVVDDSQLPKDRFSAERLKGVDSTLKIQPAKLEDSAVYLCASSLGSYLSYEQYFGPGTRLTVT.

V is TRBV20-1 and J is TRBJ1-4; the match to TRBD1 covers 11 bases. This CDR3 comprises 14 residues. V gave up 1 base and J gave up 8 bases; unmatched junction bases: 3. Germline CDR1 and CDR2: DFQATT and SNEGSKA (reference sequence). This CDR3 is CSARVGQGGEKLFF. CDR3 bases: TGCAGTGCTAGAGTGGGACAGGGGGGCGAAAAACTGTTTTTT.

This clonotype was picked up a small number of times. V gene TRBV20-1 combines with J gene TRBJ2-3; D not resolved. Trimming stripped 3 bases from V and 1 base from J, with 11 bases between. Germline CDR1 DFQATT, CDR2 SNEGSKA (reference sequence). This CDR3 spans 14 amino acids. CDR3 in DNA: TGCAGTGCTAGGATGTCGGGCGGCACAGATACGCAGTATTTT. This translates into CSARMSGGTDTQYF.